This TCR beta chain is drawn from a study of technical replicates of blood from several donors. The V and J ends lost 0 bases and 3 bases respectively, with 13 bases between them. Germline lookup yields CDR1 LNHDA and CDR2 SQIVND (reference sequence). The CDR3 is made up of 16 amino acids. Libraries were prepared by immunoSEQ multiplex PCR; TCRdb keeps only in-frame clonotypes and omits some of them. The sample contains roughly 70,000 clones, roughly 92% of which appear only once. The source of this sequence is a human donor in good health. Some clones in this sample may be carry-over from other donors' samples. V usage is TRBV19 and J usage is TRBJ2-3, with D possibly being TRBD2 (7 bases). The sample taken for sequencing was PBMCs. In nucleotides, the CDR3 is TGTGCCAGTAGTATAGATCTCGGGGGGCGAACAGATACGCAGTATTTT. Its translation: CASSIDLGGRTDTQYF.